This T cell receptor (beta chain) was documented in a study of shared clonotypes between healthy human individuals. Study conclusions and caveats: Generally, naive subsets (rather than memory subsets) showed larger estimated richness.

The CDR3 consists of 13 residues. CDR1 and CDR2 from the germline V gene are KGHSH and LQKENI. Trimming cost V 2 bases and J 5 bases, with 6 bases left between them. Regarding this clone: As yet, its antigen is unknown.

Deep level was the assay's run setting. Assay used: immunoSEQ multiplex PCR; TCRdb lists only in-frame clones, some missing. Among more than 2,000,000 clones listed, roughly 92% were seen once. The receptor's source is a man aged 18 to 29 in good health. This chain links TRBV18 with TRBJ2-2; D is unresolved. The sample taken for sequencing was naive CD4+ T cells sorted from blood. Sample subset: CD45RA+ positively selected. The CDR3 DNA sequence: TGTGCCAGCTCACCATTAATGACCGGGGAGCTGTTTTTT. Protein: CASSPLMTGELFF. Variable domain in full (rest from reference TRBV18 and TRBJ2-2): NAGVMQNPRHLVRRRGQEARLRCSPMKGHSHVYWYRQLPEEGLKFMVYLQKENIIDESGMPKERFSAEFPKEGPSILRIQQVVRGDSAAYFCASSPLMTGELFFGEGSRLTVL.